Following are 31 T cell receptor beta chains from one sample sequenced in a study of blood T cell repertoires in COVID-19. TCRdb's copy holds only in-frame clones and misses some; the assay was immunoSEQ multiplex PCR. The sample contains 450,000 or so clones, around 90% of which appear only once. Sequencing used peripheral blood. All receptors derive from a man aged 18-30 years with COVID-19, enrolled during active disease.

The genes are TRBV15 and TRBJ2-1, with 10 bases identical to TRBD1. CDR1 is LNHNV, CDR2 YYDKDF, per germline (reference sequence). The V gene end was trimmed by 4 bases and the J gene end by 16 bases; junction bases not matched to a gene: 13. The CDR3 consists of 14 residues. CDR3 protein: CATSNRDAGTGEFF. The CDR3, as DNA: TGTGCCACCAGCAACAGAGACGCCGGGACAGGGGAATTCTTC.

In this sample, this clone turned up many times. V is TRBV11-2 and J is TRBJ2-1, with D possibly matching TRBD2 (5 bases). Germline lookup yields CDR1 SGHAT and CDR2 FQNNGV. This CDR3 spans 15 amino acids. The germline V and J ends were trimmed by 0 bases and 5 bases, with 11 bases remaining between them. CDR3 nucleotide sequence: TGTGCCAGCAGCTTAGATTTGGCTAGCAACAATGAGCAGTTCTTC. Translated, it gives CASSLDLASNNEQFF.

V usage is TRBV19 and J usage is TRBJ2-5; D is perhaps TRBD2 (6 bases). Germline V gene data show CDR1 as LNHDA and CDR2 as SQIVND (reference sequence). The length of the CDR3 is 16 residues. V was pared by 5 bases and J by 4 bases, with 20 bases between. The DNA of the CDR3 is TGTGCCAGTAGTCGGGGGACGGGGCAGGGTAGAGAGACCCAGTACTTC. It is translated as CASSRGTGQGRETQYF. The full variable domain, completed using reference TRBV19 and TRBJ2-5, is DGGITQSPKYLFRKEGQNVTLSCEQNLNHDAMYWYRQDPGQGLRLIYYSQIVNDFQKGDIAEGYSVSREKKESFPLTVTSAQKNPTAFYLCASSRGTGQGRETQYFGPGTRLLVL.

The chain joins TRBV30 to TRBJ1-5; 8 bases line up with TRBD1. Germline V CDR1 and CDR2: GTSNPN, SVGIG (reference sequence). V lost 0 bases, J lost 6 bases, and 4 bases stayed unmatched. The CDR3 sequence is 14 residues long. CDR3 nucleotide sequence: TGTGCCTGGAGTGTGTCAGGGGGCAGTCAGCCCCAGCATTTT. Its protein product is CAWSVSGGSQPQHF. The variable domain in full, completed from reference TRBV30 and TRBJ1-5, reads SQTIHQWPATLVQPVGSPLSLECTVEGTSNPNLYWYRQAAGRGLQLLFYSVGIGQISSEVPQNLSASRPQDRQFILSSKKLLLSDSGFYLCAWSVSGGSQPQHFGDGTRLSIL.

J is TRBJ1-2 and V is TRBV19; 9 positions match TRBD1. The CDR3 loop spans 14 amino acids. V shed 7 bases, J shed 4 bases, and the junction held 7 bases outside the gene matches. The germline V gene encodes CDR1 LNHDA and CDR2 SQIVND (reference sequence). DNA for the CDR3: TGTGCCAGTACCGTTGGACAGGGGCTCTATGGCTACACCTTC. Translation: CASTVGQGLYGYTF.

J is TRBJ2-2 and V is TRBV27; 12 nucleotides line up with TRBD2. The CDR3 loop spans 17 amino acids. Germline CDR1 MNHEY, CDR2 SMNVEV (reference sequence). With V trimmed by 2 bases and J by 7 bases, 8 bases remained unmatched. CDR3: CASSLNPSGRAGGELFF. In DNA, the CDR3 is TGTGCCAGCAGTTTAAACCCTAGCGGGAGGGCCGGCGGGGAGCTGTTTTTT.

The rearrangement links TRBV14 to TRBJ2-2; D uncertain. Trimming cost V 4 bases and J 6 bases, with 9 bases left between them. Germline V gene sequence: CDR1 SGHDN, CDR2 FVKESK. The CDR3 has 13 amino acids. The DNA for the CDR3 is TGTGCCAGCAGCCCTGTTGAGGCCGGGGAGCTGTTTTTT. Translation: CASSPVEAGELFF.

The rearrangement uses TRBV20-1 and TRBJ2-5; 8 bases align to TRBD2. CDR1 is DFQATT, CDR2 SNEGSKA, per germline (reference sequence). The J segment lost 0 bases and the V segment lost 3 bases, leaving 9 bases of the junction unmatched. The CDR3 is 16 residues long. The CDR3 DNA reads TGCAGTGCTAGTTTCCGCGGGGGGCGGTACCAAGAGACCCAGTACTTC. Translating gives CSASFRGGRYQETQYF.

The chain couples TRBV5-1 to TRBJ2-1, with TRBD1 identical over 10 bases. The CDR3 covers 14 residues. The J segment lost 8 bases and the V segment lost 10 bases, leaving 12 bases of the junction unmatched. Looked up from germline, CDR1 is SGHRS and CDR2 is YFSETQ. In nucleotides, the CDR3 is TGCGCCTGCGCCCGGGACAGGGGATTGGATGAGCAGTTCTTC. Translation gives CACARDRGLDEQFF.

The J gene is TRBJ2-5, the V gene TRBV27, with 8 bases lining up with TRBD1. The CDR3 runs to 14 residues. CDR1 and CDR2 (germline): MNHEY, SMNVEV (reference sequence). With 4 bases clipped from V and 4 bases from J, the junction kept 5 bases outside the gene matches. The CDR3 DNA is TGTGCCAGCAGTTCAAGGGGGACAGGAGAGACCCAGTACTTC. This translates into CASSSRGTGETQYF.

The chain couples TRBV7-9 to TRBJ2-3; D call uncertain. The germline V gene has CDR1 SEHNR and CDR2 FQNEAQ (reference sequence). V was pared by 5 bases and J by 5 bases, with 8 bases between. CDR3 length: 12 amino acids. CDR3 sequence reads: CASSPHLDTQYF. The CDR3 DNA reads as TGTGCCAGCAGCCCCCACTTAGATACGCAGTATTTT. Variable domain in full (rest from reference TRBV7-9 and TRBJ2-3): DTGVSQNPRHKITKRGQNVTFRCDPISEHNRLYWYRQTLGQGPEFLTYFQNEAQLEKSRLLSDRFSAERPKGSFSTLEIQRTEQGDSAMYLCASSPHLDTQYFGPGTRLTVL.

This rearrangement joins TRBV2 to TRBJ1-6, with D hard to call. The germline V gene has CDR1 SNHLY and CDR2 FYNNEI. The CDR3 runs to 12 residues. Deletions cut 9 bases from V and 9 bases from J, with 12 bases between. DNA for the CDR3: TGTGCCAGAAGGGAAGGTCGTTCACCCCTCCACTTT. Protein sequence: CARREGRSPLHF.

This chain joins TRBV6-5 and TRBJ2-7; weak D call: TRBD2 (6 bases). Germline loops: CDR1 MNHEY, CDR2 SVGAGI. CDR3 size: 15 residues. Trimming cost V 2 bases and J 0 bases, with 11 bases left between them. The CDR3 here is CASSYLRDFSYEQYF. The DNA of the CDR3 is TGTGCCAGCAGTTACCTTAGGGACTTCTCCTACGAGCAGTACTTC.

The CDR3 loop reads CASSPTEGVKDTQYF. The DNA of the CDR3 is TGTGCCAGCTCACCGACCGAGGGGGTTAAAGATACGCAGTATTTT. V and J are TRBV18 and TRBJ2-3; a weak D match, TRBD1 (6 bases). Germline V gene lookup returns CDR1 KGHSH and CDR2 LQKENI. There are 15 residues in the CDR3. V was cut by 3 bases and J by 5 bases, with 15 bases left in between.

The rearrangement links TRBV18 to TRBJ2-6, with a weak D call TRBD2 (5 bases). Germline-derived CDR1 and CDR2 are KGHSH and LQKENI. V was cut by 6 bases and J by 0 bases, with 15 bases left in between. The CDR3 is made up of 17 amino acids. The CDR3 protein is CASSPGGLFSGANVLTF. Written as DNA, the CDR3 is TGTGCCAGCTCGCCCGGAGGTCTCTTCTCTGGGGCCAACGTCCTGACTTTC.

The chain couples TRBV12-5 to TRBJ1-4; 10 nucleotides line up with TRBD1. The V gene end was trimmed by 10 bases and the J gene end by 7 bases; junction bases not matched to a gene: 9. Germline lookup yields CDR1 LGHNT and CDR2 FRNRAP. The CDR3 is 14 residues long. The CDR3 region is CAIRTWDRGEKLFF. CDR3 DNA sequence: TGTGCTATACGAACCTGGGACAGGGGTGAAAAACTGTTTTTT.

The V call is TRBV30, the J call TRBJ1-2; D is unclear. V lost 6 bases and J lost 7, with 9 bases in between. This CDR3 is built from 10 residues. Germline V gene sequence: CDR1 GTSNPN, CDR2 SVGIG (reference sequence). Here the CDR3 reads CACSWAGYTF. CDR3 DNA: TGTGCCTGCTCGTGGGCTGGCTACACCTTC.

The chain recombines TRBV2 with TRBJ2-1, with unresolved D. The ends were cut back, 6 bases at V and 2 bases at J, with 11 bases in the middle. Germline V gene data show CDR1 as SNHLY and CDR2 as FYNNEI. The CDR3 contains 14 residues. CDR3 sequence (DNA): TGTGCCAGCAGGGTCACGAGTACCTACAATGAGCAGTTCTTC. It translates to CASRVTSTYNEQFF.

The gene calls are TRBV4-1 and TRBJ2-6, with D hard to call. V shed 1 base and J shed 11 bases, with 9 bases lying between them. Germline loops: CDR1 MGHRA, CDR2 YSYEKL. The CDR3 is 13 residues long. CDR3 in DNA: TGCGCCAGCAGCCAAGGGGCCCGCTACGTCCTGACTTTC. This sequence encodes CASSQGARYVLTF.

The chain has TRBV11-2 and TRBJ2-1; D might be TRBD2 (5 bases). Trimming pared 3 bases from V and 0 bases from J, leaving 9 bases between. The CDR3 is made up of 15 amino acids. Germline V gene data show CDR1 as SGHAT and CDR2 as FQNNGV. This CDR3 reads CASSFTTSSYNEQFF. Here the CDR3 DNA reads TGTGCCAGCAGCTTTACTACTAGCTCCTACAATGAGCAGTTCTTC.

The chain employs TRBV2 and TRBJ2-5, with 11 bases matching TRBD2. The V gene end was trimmed by 9 bases and the J gene end by 5 bases; junction bases not matched to a gene: 8. CDR3 length equals 14 residues. Per germline, CDR1 SNHLY and CDR2 FYNNEI. The chain's CDR3 is CASELAGVGETQYF. The CDR3 coding sequence is TGTGCCAGTGAACTAGCGGGAGTGGGGGAGACCCAGTACTTC. The variable domain in full, with the rest retrieved from reference TRBV2 and TRBJ2-5, is EPEVTQTPSHQVTQMGQEVILRCVPISNHLYFYWYRQILGQKVEFLVSFYNNEISEKSEIFDDQFSVERPDGSNFTLKIRSTKLEDSAMYFCASELAGVGETQYFGPGTRLLVL.

In its sample, this clone was seen a few times. This chain links TRBV7-9 with TRBJ1-5; possible D gene TRBD1, 5 bases. Germline V gene data show CDR1 as SEHNR and CDR2 as FQNEAQ (reference sequence). The CDR3 spans 13 residues. The V and J ends lost 5 bases and 5 bases respectively, with 10 bases between them. The CDR3 sequence: CASSPSGYQPQHF. CDR3 in DNA: TGTGCCAGCAGCCCTTCAGGGTATCAGCCCCAGCATTTT.

The chain combines TRBV24-1 with TRBJ2-1; D is possibly TRBD1 (6 bases). V lost 12 bases and J lost 2, with 13 bases in between. The CDR3 totals 13 residues. The V gene's germline CDR1 is KGHDR and CDR2 SFDVKD. Here the CDR3 DNA reads TGTGCCGTTCAGGGGATAACCTACAATGAGCAGTTCTTC. Its translation is CAVQGITYNEQFF.

The J gene is TRBJ2-3, the V gene TRBV4-2; the D gene is possibly TRBD1 (5 bases). The CDR3 has 15 amino acids. Germline V lookup: CDR1 LGHNA, CDR2 YNFKEQ. Trimming cost V 0 bases and J 6 bases, with 13 bases left between them. CDR3 sequence: CASSQEGVGLDTQYF. As DNA, the CDR3 is TGTGCCAGCAGCCAAGAAGGGGTGGGGTTGGATACGCAGTATTTT.

V and J are TRBV3-1 (or the pseudogene TRBV3-2) and TRBJ2-5; 7 nucleotides align to TRBD1. Germline V gene sequence: CDR1 LGHDT, CDR2 YNNKEL (reference sequence). This CDR3 contains 17 residues. V gave up 0 bases and J gave up 1 base; unmatched junction bases: 8. The CDR3 DNA is TGTGCCAGCAGCCAAGATCCCGGGACAGAACTCCAAGAGACCCAGTACTTC. Its protein product is CASSQDPGTELQETQYF.

This clone appeared a single time. This rearrangement joins TRBV12-3 or TRBV12-4 to TRBJ2-7; D is unresolved. Trimming pared 3 bases from V and 4 bases from J, leaving 10 bases between. The CDR3 spans 13 residues. CDR3 loop: CASSFSAQYEQYF. The DNA for the CDR3 is TGTGCCAGCAGTTTCTCAGCGCAATACGAGCAGTACTTC.

The chain has TRBV6-5 and TRBJ1-4; D unresolved. The CDR3 is 13 residues long. Germline V gene lookup returns CDR1 MNHEY and CDR2 SVGAGI. Trimming cost V 5 bases and J 10 bases, with 14 bases left between them. The CDR3 reads CASSPERRRKLFF. The CDR3 region has the DNA TGTGCCAGCAGTCCCGAGCGGAGGAGAAAACTGTTTTTT.

This clone was found a few times. V and J are TRBV5-4 and TRBJ2-3, with TRBD2 matching over 9 bases. The CDR3 contains 14 residues. CDR1 and CDR2 from the germline V gene are SGHNT and YYREEE (reference sequence). V shed 2 bases and J 6 bases; nucleotides not matched to a gene: 4. The CDR3 protein is CASSFVAGADTQYF. CDR3 bases: TGTGCCAGCAGCTTTGTAGCGGGAGCGGATACGCAGTATTTT.

This clone was recorded only once. The CDR3 region is CASSPPRGASTEAFF. CDR3 in DNA: TGTGCCAGCAGCCCCCCCCGGGGGGCAAGCACTGAAGCTTTCTTT. The chain has TRBV25-1 and TRBJ1-1; the D gene is possibly TRBD1 (6 bases). Looked up from germline, CDR1 is MGHDK and CDR2 is SYGVNS. CDR3 size: 15 residues. V was clipped by 6 bases and J by 4 bases, with 18 bases between them.

The chain is built from TRBV9 and TRBJ2-7, with D maybe TRBD2 (5 bases). This CDR3 is 13 amino acids long. CDR1 is SGDLS, CDR2 YYNGEE, per germline. V lost 3 bases, J lost 6 bases, and 13 bases lay in between. The CDR3 protein is CASSGARVSEQYF. DNA for the CDR3: TGTGCCAGCAGCGGCGCGAGGGTGAGCGAGCAGTACTTC.

V usage is TRBV7-9 and J usage is TRBJ1-5; 11 bases match TRBD1. CDR3 length: 14 amino acids. The J segment lost 6 bases and the V segment lost 5 bases, leaving 3 bases of the junction unmatched. The germline CDR1 and CDR2 sequences are SEHNR and FQNEAQ (reference sequence). Written as DNA, the CDR3 is TGTGCCAGCAGCGTCGGGACAGGGGGTCAGCCCCAGCATTTT. It translates to CASSVGTGGQPQHF.